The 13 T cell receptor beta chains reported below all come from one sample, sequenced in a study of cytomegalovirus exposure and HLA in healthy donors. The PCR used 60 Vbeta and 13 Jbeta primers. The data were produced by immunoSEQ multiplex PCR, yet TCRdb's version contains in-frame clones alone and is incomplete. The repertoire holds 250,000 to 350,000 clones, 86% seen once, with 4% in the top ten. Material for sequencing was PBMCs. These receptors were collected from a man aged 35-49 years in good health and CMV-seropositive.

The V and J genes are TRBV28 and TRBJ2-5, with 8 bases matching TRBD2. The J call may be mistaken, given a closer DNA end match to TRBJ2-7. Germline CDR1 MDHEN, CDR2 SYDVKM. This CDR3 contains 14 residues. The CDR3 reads CASSLQAGVYEQYF. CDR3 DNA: TGTGCCAGCAGTTTACAAGCGGGAGTCTACGAGCAGTACTTC.

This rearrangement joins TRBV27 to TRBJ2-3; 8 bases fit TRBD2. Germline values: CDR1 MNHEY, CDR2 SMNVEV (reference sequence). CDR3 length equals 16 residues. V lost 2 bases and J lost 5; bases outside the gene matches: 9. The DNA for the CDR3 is TGTGCCAGCAGTTTAGTACTAGCGGACCTGGGAGATACGCAGTATTTT. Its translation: CASSLVLADLGDTQYF.

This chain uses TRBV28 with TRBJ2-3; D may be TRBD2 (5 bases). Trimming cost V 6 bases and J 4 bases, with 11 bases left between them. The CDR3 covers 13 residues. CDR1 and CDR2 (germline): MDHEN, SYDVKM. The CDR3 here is CASRRDSADTQYF. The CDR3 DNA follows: TGTGCCAGCAGGAGGGATTCGGCAGATACGCAGTATTTT.

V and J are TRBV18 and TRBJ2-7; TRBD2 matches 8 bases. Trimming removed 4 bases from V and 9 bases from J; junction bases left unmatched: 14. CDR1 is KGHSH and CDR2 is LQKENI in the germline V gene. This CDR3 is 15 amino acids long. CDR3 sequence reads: CASSLTGLGAQVQYF. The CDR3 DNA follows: TGTGCCAGCTCACTTACGGGACTAGGGGCCCAAGTGCAGTACTTC. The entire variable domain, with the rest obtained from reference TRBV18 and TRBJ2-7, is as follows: NAGVMQNPRHLVRRRGQEARLRCSPMKGHSHVYWYRQLPEEGLKFMVYLQKENIIDESGMPKERFSAEFPKEGPSILRIQQVVRGDSAAYFCASSLTGLGAQVQYFGPGTRLTVT.

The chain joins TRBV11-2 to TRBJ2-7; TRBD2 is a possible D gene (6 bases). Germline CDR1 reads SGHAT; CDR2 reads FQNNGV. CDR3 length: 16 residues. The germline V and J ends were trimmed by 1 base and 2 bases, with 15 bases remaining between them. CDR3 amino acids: CASSLVGLALTYEQYF. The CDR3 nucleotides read TGTGCCAGCAGCTTAGTCGGGCTAGCGCTAACCTACGAGCAGTACTTC.

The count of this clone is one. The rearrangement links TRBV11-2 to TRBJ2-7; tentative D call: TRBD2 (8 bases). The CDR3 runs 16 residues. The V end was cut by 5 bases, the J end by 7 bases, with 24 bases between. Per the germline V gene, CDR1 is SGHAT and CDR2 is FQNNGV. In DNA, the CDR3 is TGTGCCAGCAGCCAAGTTTCGGGAGGGGGCAACGGTGAGCAGTACTTC. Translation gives CASSQVSGGGNGEQYF.

The CDR3 DNA reads as TGCAGCGTTGACGGGTTGGAACTAGCGGGAGGTTCCCAACAACCCTACGAGCAGTACTTC. Encoded protein: CSVDGLELAGGSQQPYEQYF. V is TRBV29-1 and J is TRBJ2-7; 12 bases fit TRBD2. CDR3 length equals 20 residues. Trimming at V came to 3 bases and at J to 2 bases, leaving 20 bases not matched to a gene. Germline CDR1 and CDR2: SQVTM and ANQGSEA.

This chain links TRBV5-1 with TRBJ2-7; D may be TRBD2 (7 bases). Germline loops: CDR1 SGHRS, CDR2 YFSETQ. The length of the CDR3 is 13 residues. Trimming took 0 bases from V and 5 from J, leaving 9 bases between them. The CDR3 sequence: CASSLEGGHEQYF. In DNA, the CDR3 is TGCGCCAGCAGCTTGGAGGGGGGGCACGAGCAGTACTTC.

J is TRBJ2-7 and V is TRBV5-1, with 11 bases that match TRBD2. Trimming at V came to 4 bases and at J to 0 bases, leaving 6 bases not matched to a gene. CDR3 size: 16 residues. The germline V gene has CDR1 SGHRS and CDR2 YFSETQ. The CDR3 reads CASSLTSGSVSYEQYF. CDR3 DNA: TGCGCCAGCAGCCTCACTAGCGGGAGTGTCTCCTACGAGCAGTACTTC.

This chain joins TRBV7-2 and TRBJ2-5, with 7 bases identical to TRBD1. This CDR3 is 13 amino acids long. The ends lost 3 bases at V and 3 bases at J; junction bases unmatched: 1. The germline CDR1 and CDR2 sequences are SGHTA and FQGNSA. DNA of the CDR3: TGTGCCAGCAGCTTCCAGGGGGAAGAGACCCAGTACTTC. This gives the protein CASSFQGEETQYF.

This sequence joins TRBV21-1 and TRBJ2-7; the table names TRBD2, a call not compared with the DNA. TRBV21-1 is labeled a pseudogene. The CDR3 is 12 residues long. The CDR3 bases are TGTGCCAGCAAACCATGCGGGCACGAGCAGTACTTC. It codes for CASKPCGHEQYF.

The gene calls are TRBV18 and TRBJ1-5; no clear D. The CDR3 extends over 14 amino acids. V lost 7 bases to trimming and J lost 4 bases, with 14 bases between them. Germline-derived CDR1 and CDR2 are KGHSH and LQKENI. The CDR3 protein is CASFATPGNQPQHF. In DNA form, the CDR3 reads TGTGCCAGCTTTGCGACACCGGGGAATCAGCCCCAGCATTTT.

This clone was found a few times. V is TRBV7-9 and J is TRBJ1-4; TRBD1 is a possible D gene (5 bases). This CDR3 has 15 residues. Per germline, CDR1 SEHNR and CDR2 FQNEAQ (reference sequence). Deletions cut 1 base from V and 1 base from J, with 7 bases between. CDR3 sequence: CASSLEQGTNEKLFF. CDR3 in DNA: TGTGCCAGCAGCTTAGAGCAGGGAACTAATGAAAAACTGTTTTTT.